These 29 T cell receptor beta chains were all obtained from the same sample, sequenced in a study of tumor and adjacent non-tumor tissue in lung cancer. Three rounds of nested PCR, following a modified ARM-PCR protocol, produced the TCRbeta library. A single record per CDR3 protein comes from TCRdb applying MiXCR to the multiplex PCR reads. The sample lists roughly 43,000 distinct CDR3 sequences, over 55% occurring once. RNA was extracted from bulk tissue without any cell sorting. Distant lung tissue was collected more than 3 cm away from the tumor edge. The sequenced material came from distant non-tumor lung tissue. Receptors originate from a middle-aged man with non-small cell lung cancer.

Comment on this clonotype: This may come from a read error, since a much larger clone is one base off. This likely comes from a read error, as the CDR3 has no conserved phenylalanine or tryptophan at its end. The chain has TRBV29-1 and TRBJ2-3; TRBD1 agrees at 7 bases. The CDR3 length is 12 residues. Per germline, CDR1 SQVTM and CDR2 ANQGSEA. V lost 8 bases and J lost 1; bases outside the gene matches: 3. The CDR3 loop reads CSTGVGTDTQYS. CDR3 nucleotide sequence: TGCAGCACAGGGGTGGGCACAGATACGCAGTATTCT.

To note about this clonotype: A much larger clone differs from this one at a single base, so this may be a read error. In DNA form, the CDR3 reads TGTGCCAGCAGTCTGCAGATAGGGACCACTGAAGCTTTCTTT. Encoded protein: CASSLQIGTTEAFF. The rearrangement joins TRBV12-3 or TRBV12-4 to TRBJ1-1; D perhaps matches TRBD1 (5 bases). The CDR3 covers 14 residues. The germline V and J ends were trimmed by 5 bases and 4 bases, with 14 bases remaining between them.

This clonotype was seen repeatedly, ten times or more. The J gene is TRBJ2-5, the V gene TRBV12-3 or TRBV12-4; D remains unclear. The CDR3 length is 15 residues. The ends were cut back, 2 bases at V and 7 bases at J, with 17 bases in the middle. CDR3 DNA sequence: TGTGCCAGCAGTTTACAATCGGCCTCCGAAGGGACCCAGTACTTC. It yields the protein CASSLQSASEGTQYF.

A single count supports this clonotype. An end of the junction does not agree with germline; a read error may underlie this. This sequence joins TRBV4-2 and TRBJ2-2; 13 positions match TRBD2. The CDR3 runs to 18 residues. The V gene's germline CDR1 is LGHNA and CDR2 YNFKEQ. The CDR3 coding sequence is TGTGCCGGCAGTCAAGAAGGACTAGCGGGGGCGAACACCGGGGAGCTGTTTTTT. Amino acid sequence: CAGSQEGLAGANTGELFF.

This clonotype was seen a single time. J is TRBJ2-3 and V is TRBV5-1; 9 bases are a match to TRBD1. CDR3 length equals 16 residues. The junction had 23 bases not matched to a gene; V was cut back by 6 bases and J by 15 bases. The V gene's germline CDR1 is SGHRS and CDR2 YFSETQ. The CDR3 DNA reads TGCGCCAGCAACCCGGAACAGGGGGCCCGCACAGATACACACTATTTT. It codes for CASNPEQGARTDTHYF.

Of note for this clonotype: Just one base apart from a much larger clone, this may be a read error. The rearrangement uses TRBV5-1 and TRBJ2-7, with TRBD2 matching 16 bases. The CDR3 contains 16 residues. CDR1 is SGHRS and CDR2 is YFSETQ in the germline V gene. The CDR3 region is CTSSLSGLAGGGEQYF. CDR3 in DNA: TGCACCAGCAGCTTGTCGGGACTAGCGGGAGGGGGCGAGCAGTACTTC.

Points on this clonotype: A much larger clone lies a single base off, so this may be a read error. This sequence joins TRBV5-6 and TRBJ2-1; D is uncertain. Germline assignment: CDR1 SGHDT and CDR2 YYEEEE. The CDR3 length is 17 residues. The CDR3 DNA reads as TGTGTCAGCAGCCCCGCCGAGCGAGCTCGCTCCTACAATGAGCAGTTCTTC. Translating it yields CVSSPAERARSYNEQFF.

This clonotype was observed at least ten times. The chain links TRBV10-3 to TRBJ2-2, with D hard to call. V was clipped by 0 bases and J by 7 bases, with 6 bases between them. CDR3 length equals 13 residues. Per the germline V gene, CDR1 is ENHRY and CDR2 is SYGVKD. CDR3 DNA: TGTGCCATCAGTGAGTCCGAAGGCGGGGAGCTGTTTTTT. Translating it yields CAISESEGGELFF.

This clonotype was counted a few times. A read error is likely, as this CDR3 ends without the conserved phenylalanine or tryptophan. The CDR3 bases are TGCAGCGTTGAAGATACAGGCCGCGGTGATGAGCAGTTCCTC. It specifies CSVEDTGRGDEQFL. This sequence joins TRBV29-1 and TRBJ2-1, with D possibly matching TRBD1 (5 bases). The CDR3 contains 14 residues. Trimming pared 0 bases from V and 8 bases from J, leaving 14 bases between. In germline, CDR1 is SQVTM, CDR2 ANQGSEA.

Regarding this clonotype: Sequence at one end of the junction differs from germline and may be a read error. This chain connects TRBV6-2 or TRBV6-3 to TRBJ2-1; 11 positions match TRBD2. Germline V gene lookup returns CDR1 MNHEY and CDR2 SVGEGT. This CDR3 spans 16 amino acids. CDR3 in DNA: TGTGTCAGCAGTCACCGACTAGCGGGATCTGGGAATGAGCAGTTCTTC. This gives the protein CVSSHRLAGSGNEQFF.

Turning to this clonotype: One junction end does not reproduce the germline sequence, and a read error may be involved. The CDR3 region is CVWQGMNTEAFF. In DNA, the CDR3 is TGCGTCTGGCAGGGTATGAACACTGAAGCTTTCTTT. This rearrangement joins TRBV30 to TRBJ1-1, with TRBD1 as a possible D gene (5 bases). The germline CDR1 and CDR2 sequences are GTSNPN and SVGIG (reference sequence). This CDR3 is 12 amino acids long.

This clonotype has only a few counts. An end of the junction differs from the germline gene, which may be a read error. The CDR3: CASCLEGGTSYNSPPHF. DNA of the CDR3: TGTGCCAGCTGCCTCGAGGGGGGTACCTCCTATAATTCACCCCCCCACTTT. This rearrangement joins TRBV11-2 to TRBJ1-6, with D possibly being TRBD1 (6 bases). The CDR3 spans 17 residues. CDR1 is SGHAT and CDR2 is FQNNGV in the germline V gene.

As concerns this clonotype: At one end the junction does not follow the germline gene, possibly because of a read error. J is TRBJ2-2 and V is TRBV11-2; D is ambiguous. The CDR3 totals 15 residues. CDR1 and CDR2 from the germline V gene are SGHAT and FQNNGV. The CDR3 DNA reads as TGTGCCAGCATCTTAATGGACGGGAACACCGGGGAGCTGTTTTTT. This encodes CASILMDGNTGELFF.

Of note for this clonotype: The conserved phenylalanine or tryptophan normally closing the CDR3 is absent here, so this likely arose from a read error. The V and J genes are TRBV5-1 and TRBJ2-7; TRBD2 agrees at 9 bases. Germline V gene lookup returns CDR1 SGHRS and CDR2 YFSETQ. V was pared by 4 bases and J by 6 bases, with 5 bases of the junction left unmatched. The CDR3 is 13 amino acids. CDR3 residues: CASSTGLAGEQYY. The CDR3 DNA sequence: TGCGCCAGCAGCACGGGACTAGCTGGCGAGCAGTACTAC.

Regarding this clonotype: This may arise from a read error, as a much more abundant clone is one base away. V and J are TRBV28 and TRBJ2-7; 7 bases agree with TRBD1. The CDR3 totals 13 residues. CDR1 and CDR2 (germline): MDHEN, SYDVKM. The CDR3 bases are TGTGTCAGCACCCTAGGGGGCTCGTACGAGCAGTACTTC. It yields the protein CVSTLGGSYEQYF.

The J gene is TRBJ2-1, the V gene TRBV20-1; D gene ambiguous. The V gene lost 3 bases and the J gene lost 5 bases, with 14 bases spanning the gap. CDR3 size: 14 residues. From germline, CDR1 is DFQATT and CDR2 SNEGSKA (reference sequence). The chain's CDR3 is CSASIVFDHNEQFF. The CDR3, as DNA: TGCAGTGCTAGTATTGTCTTCGACCACAATGAGCAGTTCTTC.

Points on this clonotype: An end of the junction does not agree with germline; a read error may underlie this. J is TRBJ2-1 and V is TRBV4-2, with 8 bases that match TRBD2. This CDR3 comprises 16 residues. The V gene's germline CDR1 is LGHNA and CDR2 YNFKEQ. CDR3 sequence: CPSSHRGAGGYNEQFF. The CDR3 DNA reads TGTCCCAGCAGTCATCGCGGCGCGGGAGGTTACAATGAGCAGTTCTTC.

This clonotype was seen a handful of times. V and J are TRBV30 and TRBJ2-7; possibly TRBD1 for D (6 bases). Germline CDR1 GTSNPN, CDR2 SVGIG (reference sequence). The CDR3 has 12 amino acids. V lost 8 bases to trimming and J lost 6 bases, with 17 bases between them. The CDR3 region is CARGGGSGEQYF. The CDR3 DNA reads as TGTGCCCGGGGTGGGGGCTCGGGCGAGCAGTACTTC. The variable domain in full, completed from reference TRBV30 and TRBJ2-7, reads SQTIHQWPATLVQPVGSPLSLECTVEGTSNPNLYWYRQAAGRGLQLLFYSVGIGQISSEVPQNLSASRPQDRQFILSSKKLLLSDSGFYLCARGGGSGEQYFGPGTRLTVT.

This clonotype has at least ten counts. CDR3 residues: CASSFGRGAPYNEQFF. The CDR3 DNA reads as TGTGCCAGCAGTTTTGGGCGGGGGGCCCCCTACAATGAGCAGTTCTTC. This chain connects TRBV12-3 or TRBV12-4 to TRBJ2-1, with TRBD2 matching 8 bases. The CDR3 consists of 16 residues. V gave up 3 bases and J gave up 2 bases; unmatched junction bases: 6.

In this sample, this clonotype turned up once. The junction differs from germline at one of its ends, possibly a read error. J is TRBJ2-2 and V is TRBV7-9; D gene uncertain. Per germline, CDR1 SEHNR and CDR2 FQNEAQ (reference sequence). The length of the CDR3 is 17 residues. This chain's CDR3 is CASSSRLGWPKTGELFF. CDR3 DNA sequence: TGTGCCAGCAGCTCCCGCCTCGGATGGCCGAAGACCGGGGAGCTGTTTTTT. The full variable domain, completed using reference TRBV7-9 and TRBJ2-2, is DTGVSQNPRHKITKRGQNVTFRCDPISEHNRLYWYRQTLGQGPEFLTYFQNEAQLEKSRLLSDRFSAERPKGSFSTLEIQRTEQGDSAMYLCASSSRLGWPKTGELFFGEGSRLTVL.

This clonotype is a singleton in its sample. V and J are TRBV12-3 or TRBV12-4 and TRBJ1-5, with no clear D. This CDR3 spans 13 amino acids. V was trimmed by 6 bases and J by 3 bases, leaving 9 bases between them. CDR3 loop: CASSLTYNQPQHF. The CDR3 DNA is TGTGCCAGCAGCCTCACATACAATCAGCCCCAGCATTTT.

In regard to this clonotype: A much bigger clone sits one base away, suggesting this may be a read error. This chain links TRBV6-1 with TRBJ2-3, with D unclear. Trimming cost V 5 bases and J 3 bases, with 12 bases left between them. CDR1 MNHNS and CDR2 SASEGT come from the germline V gene. The CDR3 contains 14 residues. The CDR3 bases are TGTGCCAGCAGTAAAACAGTGTGGACAGATACGCAGTATTTT. Translation gives CASSKTVWTDTQYF.

Concerning this clonotype: The CDR3 end shows no conserved phenylalanine or tryptophan, and so a read error is likely. The V gene is TRBV20-1, the J gene TRBJ2-1; 14 nucleotides match TRBD2. This CDR3 is built from 15 residues. Germline-derived CDR1 and CDR2 are DFQATT and SNEGSKA (reference sequence). Germline trimming cut 6 bases from V and 8 bases from J; bases unmatched to any gene: 9. CDR3 loop: CSAKSTSGGADEQFL. CDR3 in DNA: TGCAGTGCGAAGTCGACTAGCGGGGGGGCGGATGAGCAGTTCCTC.

This clonotype was found a few times. Being one base from a much bigger clone, this may be a read error. The rearrangement joins TRBV14 to TRBJ2-7; a possible D gene is TRBD2 (5 bases). This CDR3 has 14 amino acids. CDR1 is SGHDN and CDR2 is FVKESK in the germline V gene. The DNA for the CDR3 is TGTGCCAGCAGCCGAAATGGAGAGGGATGGGAGCGGTACTTC. Its protein product is CASSRNGEGWERYF.

For this clonotype: One junction end disagrees with the germline gene, perhaps due to a read error. V and J are TRBV29-1 and TRBJ2-3; no clear D gene. From germline, CDR1 is SQVTM and CDR2 ANQGSEA. This CDR3 spans 10 amino acids. The CDR3 loop reads CTVVQHTQYF. CDR3 in DNA: TGCACCGTTGTCCAACATACACAGTATTTT.

CDR3 coding DNA: TGCAGTGTGCTTGCTAGCGGATTCTCCTACGAGCAGTACTTC. As protein: CSVLASGFSYEQYF. The V and J genes are TRBV20-1 and TRBJ2-7; 7 bases map to TRBD2. The CDR3 totals 14 residues. V was pared by 7 bases and J by 0 bases, with 9 bases of the junction left unmatched. The V gene's germline CDR1 is DFQATT and CDR2 SNEGSKA (reference sequence).

Points on this clonotype: The junction shows a germline mismatch at one end, possibly a read error. The chain has TRBV12-3 or TRBV12-4 and TRBJ1-1, with a tentative D call TRBD1 (5 bases). The CDR3 sequence is 14 residues long. The CDR3 DNA reads as TGTGCCAACAGTTTCGGAGGGGTGTCCGCTGAAGCATTCTTT. Amino acids: CANSFGGVSAEAFF.

This chain uses TRBV11-2 with TRBJ2-3, with D unresolved. Per germline, CDR1 SGHAT and CDR2 FQNNGV. The germline V and J ends were trimmed by 8 bases and 10 bases, with 16 bases remaining between them. The CDR3 totals 12 residues. CDR3 nucleotide sequence: TGTGCCAGCTGCCCAACCACAAATGCGCAGTATTTT. As protein: CASCPTTNAQYF.

On this clonotype: Given a much more abundant clone one base away, this may be a read error. V and J are TRBV12-3 or TRBV12-4 and TRBJ1-6, with 8 bases that match TRBD1. V lost 8 bases and J lost 7; bases outside the gene matches: 7. CDR3 length: 14 amino acids. The CDR3 nucleotides are TGTGCCAGCGGTTGGCGACAGGGGAATTCACCCCTCCACTTT. This encodes CASGWRQGNSPLHF.